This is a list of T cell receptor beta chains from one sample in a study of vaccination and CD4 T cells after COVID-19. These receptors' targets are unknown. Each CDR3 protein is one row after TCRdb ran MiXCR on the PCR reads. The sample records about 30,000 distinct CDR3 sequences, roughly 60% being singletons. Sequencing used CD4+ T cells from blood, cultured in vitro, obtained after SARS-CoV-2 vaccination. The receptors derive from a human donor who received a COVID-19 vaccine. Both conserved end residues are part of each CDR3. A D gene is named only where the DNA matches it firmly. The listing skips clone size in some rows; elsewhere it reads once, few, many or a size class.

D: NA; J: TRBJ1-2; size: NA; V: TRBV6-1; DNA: TGTGCCAGCAGGGACGGCAACTATGGCTACACCTTC; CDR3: CASRDGNYGYTF
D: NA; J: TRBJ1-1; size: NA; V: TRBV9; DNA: TGTGCCAGCAGCCCCCGAGGATGGGTTTTGAACACTGAAGCTTTCTTT; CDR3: CASSPRGWVLNTEAFF
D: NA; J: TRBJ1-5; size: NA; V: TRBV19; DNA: TGTGCCAGTAGTATAGAGCAGGGAGGTCAGCCCCAGCATTTT; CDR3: CASSIEQGGQPQHF
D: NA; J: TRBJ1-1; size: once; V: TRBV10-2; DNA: TGCGCCAGCATTTCGTCGGGGGGGAGAACTGAAGCTTTCTTT; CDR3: CASISSGGRTEAFF
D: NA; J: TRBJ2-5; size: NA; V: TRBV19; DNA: TGTGCCAGTAGTATAAGCACGCCAGAGACCCAGTACTTC; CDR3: CASSISTPETQYF
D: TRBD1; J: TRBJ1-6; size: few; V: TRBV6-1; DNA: TGTGCCAGCAGTGAGAGGCTGACAGGGATCAATTCACCCCTCCACTTT; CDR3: CASSERLTGINSPLHF
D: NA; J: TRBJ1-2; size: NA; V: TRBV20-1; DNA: TGCAGTGCTAGATATCCCGGGGGCGTCAACTATGGCTACACCTTC; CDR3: CSARYPGGVNYGYTF
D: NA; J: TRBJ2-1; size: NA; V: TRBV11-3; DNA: TGTGCCAGCAGCTTGGGTGAGACTCCTCCCTACAATGAGCAGTTCTTC; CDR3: CASSLGETPPYNEQFF
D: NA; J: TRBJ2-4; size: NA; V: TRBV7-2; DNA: TGTGCCAGCAGCTTAGTAAAGTGGGAGCCTCAGTACTTC; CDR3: CASSLVKWEPQYF
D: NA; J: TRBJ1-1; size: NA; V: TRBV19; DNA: TGTGCCAGTGATACGGGGGCCACGAACACTGAAGCTTTCTTT; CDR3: CASDTGATNTEAFF
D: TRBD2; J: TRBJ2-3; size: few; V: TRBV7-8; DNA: TGTGCCAGCAGCTTAGTAACTAGCGGGGCGGCAGATACGCAGTATTTT; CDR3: CASSLVTSGAADTQYF
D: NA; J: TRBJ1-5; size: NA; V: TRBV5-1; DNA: TGCGCCAGCAGGGAGGGACCAAATCAGCCCCAGCATTTT; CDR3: CASREGPNQPQHF
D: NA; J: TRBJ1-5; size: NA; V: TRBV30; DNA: TGTGCCTGGAGTGTTGGACAGCCTAATCAGCCCCAGCATTTT; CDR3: CAWSVGQPNQPQHF
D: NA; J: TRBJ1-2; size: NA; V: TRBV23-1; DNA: TGCGCCAGCAGTCAATCTCCCATGAGAGTAAACTATGGCTACACCTTC; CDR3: CASSQSPMRVNYGYTF
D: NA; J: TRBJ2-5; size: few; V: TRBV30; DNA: TGTGCCTGGAGTCTTTTCGGTCGGGGGACCCAGTACTTC; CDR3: CAWSLFGRGTQYF
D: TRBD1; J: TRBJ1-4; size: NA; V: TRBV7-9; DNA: TGTGCCAGCAGCGGGACGACAGGGTATAATGAAAAACTGTTTTTT; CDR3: CASSGTTGYNEKLFF
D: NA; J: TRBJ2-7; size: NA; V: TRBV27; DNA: TGTGCCAGCAGTTCGAAACCCCCCCAGGGAGGTGGCTACGAGCAGTACTTC; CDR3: CASSSKPPQGGGYEQYF
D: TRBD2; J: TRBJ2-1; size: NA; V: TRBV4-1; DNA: TGCGCCAGCAGCCACCAGGCTAGCGGGGTAAACAATGAGCAGTTCTTC; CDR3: CASSHQASGVNNEQFF
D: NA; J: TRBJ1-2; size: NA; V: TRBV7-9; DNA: TGTGCCAGCAGCTTGGGGGGGGCGGATGGGGGCTACACCTTC; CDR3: CASSLGGADGGYTF
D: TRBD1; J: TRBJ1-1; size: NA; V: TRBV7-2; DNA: TGTGCCAGCAGCCCTCGGACAGGTATGAACACTGAAGCTTTCTTT; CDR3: CASSPRTGMNTEAFF
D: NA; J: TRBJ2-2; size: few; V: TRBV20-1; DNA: TGCAGTGCTAGAGATACTCGCGGGGGCTGGAACACCGGGGAGCTGTTTTTT; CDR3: CSARDTRGGWNTGELFF
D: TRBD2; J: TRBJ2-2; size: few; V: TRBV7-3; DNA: TGTGCCAGCAGCTTAGAAAGCGGGGTGGGGAACACCGGGGAGCTGTTTTTT; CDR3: CASSLESGVGNTGELFF
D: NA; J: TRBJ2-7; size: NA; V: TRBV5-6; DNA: TGTGCCAGCAGCTTGGTGGGGTCCTACGAGCAGTACTTC; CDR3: CASSLVGSYEQYF
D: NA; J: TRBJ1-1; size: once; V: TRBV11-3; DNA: TGTGCCAGCGCCGACGGGCCGTACACTGAAGCTTTCTTT; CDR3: CASADGPYTEAFF
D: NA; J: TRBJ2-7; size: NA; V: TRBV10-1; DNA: TGCGCCAGCAGTCGGAGCGGAGGGTACGAGCAGTACTTC; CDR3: CASSRSGGYEQYF
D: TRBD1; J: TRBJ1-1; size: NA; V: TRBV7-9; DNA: TGTGCCAGCAGATCAGGGACAGGGGCCACTGAAGCTTTCTTT; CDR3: CASRSGTGATEAFF
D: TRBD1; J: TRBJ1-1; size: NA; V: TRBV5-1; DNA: TGCGCCAGCAGCTTGGCTCGGACAGGGCCGGACACTGAAGCTTTCTTT; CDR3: CASSLARTGPDTEAFF
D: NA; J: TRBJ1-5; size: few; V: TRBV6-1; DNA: TGTGCCAGCAGTCTGGACGGCCTTAGCAATCAGCCCCAGCATTTT; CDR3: CASSLDGLSNQPQHF
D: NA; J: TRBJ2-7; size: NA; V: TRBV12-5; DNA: TGTGCTAGTGGTTTCCCGCGGGGGCGTGAGCAGTACTTC; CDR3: CASGFPRGREQYF
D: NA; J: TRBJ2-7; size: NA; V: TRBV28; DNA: TGTGCCAGCAGTCCTGACAGGATTTCTCGGGACGAGCAGTACTTC; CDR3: CASSPDRISRDEQYF
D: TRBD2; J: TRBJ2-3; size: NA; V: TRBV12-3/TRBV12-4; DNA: TGTGCCAGCAGGACTAGCGGGGAAACAGATACGCAGTATTTT; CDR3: CASRTSGETDTQYF
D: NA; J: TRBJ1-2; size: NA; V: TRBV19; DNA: TGTGCCAGTAGTAGGGATCCAGGGTCGAGGGGCTACACCTTC; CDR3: CASSRDPGSRGYTF
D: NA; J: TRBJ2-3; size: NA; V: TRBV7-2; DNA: TGTGCCAGCAGCTTATTAGGGGCGGCAGATACGCAGTATTTT; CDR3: CASSLLGAADTQYF
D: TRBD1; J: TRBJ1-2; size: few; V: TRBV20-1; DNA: TGCAGTACTGTGGACCGGGACAGGGTTGATGCTGGCGGCTACACCTTC; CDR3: CSTVDRDRVDAGGYTF
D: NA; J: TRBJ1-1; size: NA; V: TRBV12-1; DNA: TGTGCCAGCAGCCCACGCGGGACAGACTACCGCATGAACACTGAAGCTTTCTTT; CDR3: CASSPRGTDYRMNTEAFF
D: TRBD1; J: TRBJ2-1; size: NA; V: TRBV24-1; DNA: TGTGCCACCAGCTCGACAGGGGTGAATGAGCAGTTCTTC; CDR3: CATSSTGVNEQFF
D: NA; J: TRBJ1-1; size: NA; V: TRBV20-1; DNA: TGCAGTGCTAGAACTCCCCCCACTGAAGCTTTCTTT; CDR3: CSARTPPTEAFF
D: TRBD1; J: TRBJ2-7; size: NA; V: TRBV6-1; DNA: TGTGCCAGCAGCCGGACAGGGATCGTGTTGGGACTCGGCGAGCAGTACTTC; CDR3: CASSRTGIVLGLGEQYF
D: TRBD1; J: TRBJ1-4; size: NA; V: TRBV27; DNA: TGTGCCAGCAGTAAAACAGGGGAACAACTGTTTTTT; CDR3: CASSKTGEQLFF
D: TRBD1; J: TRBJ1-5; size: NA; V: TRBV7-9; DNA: TGTGCCAGCAGCACATCGACAGGGAGGGGCAATCAGCCCCAGCATTTT; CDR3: CASSTSTGRGNQPQHF
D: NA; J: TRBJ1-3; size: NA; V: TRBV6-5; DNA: TGTGCCAGCAGTTACCTGGGGGCCCGAAACACCATATATTTT; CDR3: CASSYLGARNTIYF
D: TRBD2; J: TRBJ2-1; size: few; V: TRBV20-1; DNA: TGCAGTGCCCCTGTGTCAGCGGGGGGCCCCTACAATGAGCAGTTCTTC; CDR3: CSAPVSAGGPYNEQFF
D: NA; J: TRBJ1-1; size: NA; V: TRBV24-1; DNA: TGTGCCACCAGTGAGGACCCGGGGGGGGGAGCTTTCTTT; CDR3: CATSEDPGGGAFF
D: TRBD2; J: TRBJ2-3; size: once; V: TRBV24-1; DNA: TGTGCCACCAGTGATCTAACTAGCGGGGACCTGTTTAGCACAGATACGCAGTATTTT; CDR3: CATSDLTSGDLFSTDTQYF
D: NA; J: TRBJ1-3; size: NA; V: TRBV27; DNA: TGTGCCAGCAGACAAGGGGGAGAGGGAAACACCATATATTTT; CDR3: CASRQGGEGNTIYF